Included here is one TCR beta chain sequence, with context. This record comes from a study of blood T cell repertoires in COVID-19. Study context: Researchers got acute and convalescent COVID-19 samples from the United States, Italy and Spain. PBMCs, B-cell-depleted T cells, or T cells were the source of the cDNA or gDNA that made up the material.

Per the original data handling: The assay estimated nucleated cells by amplifying reference gene primers. TCRdb's table, derived via immunoSEQ multiplex PCR, lists solely in-frame clones and lacks some. V, J and clone size derive from that table, while D and trimming were established from the DNA sequence. The sample shows around 19,000 clones, about 88% of them seen only once. Losses at the gene ends were 4 bases for V and 4 bases for J; bases not matched to a gene: 4. This CDR3 is built from 15 residues. Germline-derived CDR1 and CDR2 are KGHDR and SFDVKD. The rearrangement links TRBV24-1 to TRBJ2-2, with 8 bases identical to TRBD1. The source of this sequence is a human donor in a cohort sampled during active COVID-19. The donor label of this sample is uncertain. Sequencing input: peripheral blood. CDR3 sequence: CATSDPGQVTGELFF. CDR3 in DNA: TGTGCCACCAGTGACCCGGGACAGGTCACCGGGGAGCTGTTTTTT.